The present T cell receptor (beta chain) was sequenced within a study of cytomegalovirus exposure and HLA in healthy donors. Amplification used 60 Vbeta primers and 13 Jbeta primers. Profiled with immunoSEQ multiplex PCR; TCRdb holds only in-frame clones, not every one. The sample contains under 100,000 clones, around 77% of which appear only once. Study-wide results and limits: Analyses of presence/absence relied on an assumption of roughly uniform sequencing depth across donors. Cytomegalovirus association was assigned to approximately 160 TCR beta chains.

The germline CDR1 and CDR2 sequences are LGHNT and FRNRAP. CDR3 length: 13 residues. Trimming took 1 base from V and 11 from J; bases not matched to a gene: 3. As for this clone: What it binds is not known.

Specimen: PBMCs. The J gene is TRBJ1-4, the V gene TRBV12-5; 8 positions match TRBD1. The receptor comes from a middle-aged man in good health and CMV-seronegative. The CDR3 DNA reads TGTGCTAGTGGTTTGGGGGACAGGTCTAAACTGTTTTTT. Translation: CASGLGDRSKLFF.